This is a list of T cell receptor beta chains from one sample in a study of regulatory T cells in long-lasting Graves disease. TCRdb passed the multiplex PCR reads through MiXCR, listing each CDR3 protein once. This table holds about 560,000 distinct CDR3 sequences, roughly 15% found once. These same data were also listed under a study on T cells in Graves' hyperthyroidism and ophthalmopathy.

The specimen comprised peripheral blood mononuclear cells (PBMCs), sampled at new diagnosis, from a patient treated with antithyroid drugs. Source of these receptors: a man younger than 35 with Graves disease. The CDR3 runs from the conserved cysteine through the conserved F or W. Each record gives: V gene, J gene, D gene, clone size, CDR3 protein, CDR3 DNA. The D gene is left open where the match is weak. Clone size, where shown, is once, few, many, or a class for clones that have expanded.

>TRBV27|TRBJ1-3|.|.
CASSSGGENTIYF
TGTGCCAGCAGTTCTGGGGGAGAAAACACCATATATTTT
>TRBV5-1|TRBJ1-1|.|few
CASSWDTGQPEAFF
TGCGCCAGCAGCTGGGACACTGGGCAGCCTGAAGCTTTCTTT
>TRBV30|TRBJ1-3|.|few
CAWSFYGNTIYF
TGTGCCTGGAGTTTTTACGGAAACACCATATATTTT
>TRBV20-1|TRBJ1-4|TRBD1|many
CSAIHRGGNEKLFF
TGCAGTGCTATCCACAGGGGGGGAAATGAAAAACTGTTTTTT
>TRBV28|TRBJ1-1|.|many
CATTTTRDTEAFF
TGTGCCACGACGACAACAAGGGACACTGAAGCTTTCTTT
>TRBV28|TRBJ2-5|TRBD2|many
CASSLIRTSGRETQYF
TGTGCCAGCAGTTTAATCCGGACTAGCGGGAGGGAGACCCAGTACTTC
>TRBV28|TRBJ1-2|.|many
CASTRLGGYYGYTF
TGTGCCAGCACCCGACTGGGAGGGTACTATGGCTACACCTTC
>TRBV3-1|TRBJ1-1|.|many
CASNPGQGRTEAFF
TGTGCCAGCAACCCGGGGCAGGGGAGGACTGAAGCTTTCTTT
>TRBV2|TRBJ2-7|.|.
CASSVGLASYGQYF
TGTGCCAGCAGTGTAGGGCTAGCCTCCTACGGGCAGTACTTC
>TRBV6-1|TRBJ2-1|TRBD2|many
CASSEQLAGYNEQFF
TGTGCCAGCAGTGAACAACTAGCGGGGTACAATGAGCAGTTCTTC
>TRBV6-1|TRBJ2-1|.|few
CASHREPDNEQFF
TGTGCCAGCCACCGGGAGCCTGACAATGAGCAGTTCTTC
>TRBV29-1|TRBJ2-7|.|many
CSAGGRGGFYEQYF
TGCAGCGCTGGGGGAAGGGGCGGATTCTACGAGCAGTACTTC
>TRBV12-3/TRBV12-4|TRBJ1-5|.|many
CASSLRSILNQPQHF
TGTGCCAGCAGTTTGAGATCGATCCTCAATCAGCCCCAGCATTTT
>TRBV2|TRBJ1-1|.|many
CASSEGSEWTEAFF
TGTGCCAGCAGTGAGGGTTCAGAGTGGACTGAAGCTTTCTTT
>TRBV9|TRBJ2-7|.|.
CASSVGASSYEQYF
TGTGCCAGCAGCGTAGGGGCTAGCTCCTACGAGCAGTACTTC
>TRBV5-4|TRBJ2-5|.|.
CASSRDVETQYF
TGTGCCAGCAGCCGAGACGTAGAGACCCAGTACTTC
>TRBV29-1|TRBJ2-1|TRBD1|few
CSVSPPGQLTYNEQFF
TGCAGCGTTAGCCCCCCGGGACAGCTGACCTACAATGAGCAGTTCTTC
>TRBV3-1|TRBJ2-1|TRBD2|.
CASSPPGASGRINEQFF
TGTGCCAGCAGCCCCCCAGGGGCTAGCGGGAGGATCAATGAGCAGTTCTTC
>TRBV25-1|TRBJ2-4|.|many
CASSVPLGSVSKNIQYF
TGTGCCAGCAGTGTACCACTGGGTTCCGTGTCCAAAAACATTCAGTACTTC
>TRBV7-9|TRBJ1-1|.|many
CASSLDWGQNTEAFF
TGTGCCAGCAGCTTAGACTGGGGGCAGAACACTGAAGCTTTCTTT
>TRBV5-4|TRBJ2-7|TRBD2|.
CASSAGRRTSGSYEQYF
TGTGCCAGCAGCGCGGGCCGCCGGACTAGCGGGTCCTACGAGCAGTACTTC
>TRBV27|TRBJ1-1|.|many
CASSWRGNTEAFF
TGTGCCAGCAGCTGGCGCGGGAACACTGAAGCTTTCTTT
>TRBV12-3/TRBV12-4|TRBJ2-5|TRBD2|.
CASSPRLAGGPKGETQYF
TGTGCCAGCAGTCCCCGACTAGCGGGAGGGCCTAAGGGGGAGACCCAGTACTTC
>TRBV20-1|TRBJ2-7|.|.
CSAREGQFSSYEQYF
TGCAGTGCTAGGGAAGGACAGTTTAGCTCCTACGAGCAGTACTTC
>TRBV7-9|TRBJ2-4|TRBD2|few
CASSSINRGTSGMAKNIQYF
TGTGCCAGCAGCTCCATCAACAGGGGGACTAGCGGGATGGCCAAAAACATTCAGTACTTC
>TRBV13|TRBJ2-3|TRBD2|.
CASSLLAGVADTQYF
TGTGCCAGCAGCCTACTAGCGGGAGTCGCAGATACGCAGTATTTT
>TRBV28|TRBJ2-7|.|many
CASSLADPYEQYF
TGTGCCAGCAGTTTAGCGGACCCCTACGAGCAGTACTTC
>TRBV7-9|TRBJ1-3|TRBD1|once
CASSASGTGGLRNTIYF
TGTGCCAGCAGCGCCTCCGGGACAGGGGGCCTTAGAAACACCATATATTTT
>TRBV5-1|TRBJ2-3|.|many
CASSLAPLGATDTQYF
TGCGCCAGCAGCTTGGCCCCTCTTGGGGCCACAGATACGCAGTATTTT
>TRBV24-1|TRBJ2-5|TRBD1|.
CATSFGQGVGTQYF
TGTGCCACCAGCTTTGGACAGGGGGTAGGGACCCAGTACTTC
>TRBV9|TRBJ1-1|TRBD1|few
CASSVGQGLGNTEAFF
TGTGCCAGCAGCGTTGGACAGGGGCTTGGAAACACTGAAGCTTTCTTT
>TRBV9|TRBJ1-6|.|.
CASSVEAGTGSPLHF
TGTGCCAGCAGCGTAGAGGCAGGGACGGGCTCACCCCTCCACTTT
>TRBV19|TRBJ1-2|.|.
CASATGPLVYGYTF
TGTGCCAGTGCAACAGGGCCTCTAGTCTATGGCTACACCTTC
>TRBV12-3/TRBV12-4|TRBJ2-7|TRBD2|many
CASSLSLELAVYEQYF
TGTGCCAGCAGTTTATCCCTGGAGCTAGCGGTCTACGAGCAGTACTTC
>TRBV6-2/TRBV6-3|TRBJ1-5|TRBD1|.
CASSSDRERGWPQHF
TGTGCCAGCAGCTCGGACAGGGAGAGAGGCTGGCCCCAGCATTTT